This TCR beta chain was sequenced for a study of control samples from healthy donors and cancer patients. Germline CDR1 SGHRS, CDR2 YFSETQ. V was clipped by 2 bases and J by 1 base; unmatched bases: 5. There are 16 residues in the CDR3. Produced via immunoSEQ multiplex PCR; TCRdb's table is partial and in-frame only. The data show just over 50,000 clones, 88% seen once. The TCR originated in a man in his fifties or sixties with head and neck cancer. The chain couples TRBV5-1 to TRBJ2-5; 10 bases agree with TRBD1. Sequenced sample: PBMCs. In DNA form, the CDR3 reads TGCGCCAGCAGCTTCGGGGACAGGGGAGCCCAAGAGACCCAGTACTTC. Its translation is CASSFGDRGAQETQYF.